These 27 T cell receptor beta chains share one sample of origin, sequenced in a study of cytomegalovirus exposure and HLA in healthy donors. PCR used 60 Vbeta primers and 13 Jbeta primers. Only in-frame clones appear in the TCRdb table, and some are missing; sequencing was by immunoSEQ multiplex PCR. This sample has more than 90,000 clones; about 86% occur once, and the top ten carry approximately 3.9%. Specimen: PBMCs. These receptors all come from a woman between 65 and 79 years old in good health and CMV-seropositive.

The genes are TRBV4-1 and TRBJ1-1; 7 positions agree with TRBD1. The germline V gene encodes CDR1 MGHRA and CDR2 YSYEKL. V was pared by 4 bases and J by 0 bases, with 5 bases of the junction left unmatched. This CDR3 is built from 15 residues. The CDR3 sequence is CASSLGQRMNTEAFF. The CDR3 bases are TGCGCCAGCAGCCTGGGACAGCGAATGAACACTGAAGCTTTCTTT.

This clone was observed a handful of times. V and J are TRBV5-1 and TRBJ1-4; 7 nucleotides align to TRBD1. Germline CDR1 SGHRS, CDR2 YFSETQ. The CDR3 runs 14 residues. V was pared by 3 bases and J by 7 bases, with 6 bases of the junction left unmatched. The CDR3 loop reads CASSSTGLVEKLFF. The CDR3 nucleotides are TGCGCCAGCAGCTCGACAGGGTTGGTTGAAAAACTGTTTTTT.

The sample holds a few counts of this clone. The V gene is TRBV5-6, the J gene TRBJ2-1; 7 bases are a match to TRBD2. J gave up 1 base and V 8 bases, and 9 bases lay outside the gene matches. CDR1 SGHDT and CDR2 YYEEEE come from the germline V gene. The CDR3 extends over 15 amino acids. CDR3: CASLWGGGSYNEQFF. The CDR3 nucleotides read TGTGCCAGTCTCTGGGGGGGAGGGTCCTACAATGAGCAGTTCTTC.

The rearrangement uses TRBV19 and TRBJ2-3; D unclear. Germline CDR1 LNHDA, CDR2 SQIVND (reference sequence). This CDR3 comprises 14 residues. The V end was cut by 3 bases, the J end by 2 bases, with 9 bases between. CDR3: CASSMAGDTDTQYF. CDR3 sequence (DNA): TGTGCCAGTAGTATGGCCGGAGACACAGATACGCAGTATTTT.

V usage is TRBV28 and J usage is TRBJ2-5, with D perhaps matching TRBD1 (8 bases). The CDR3 consists of 16 residues. The germline V gene encodes CDR1 MDHEN and CDR2 SYDVKM. V was trimmed by 7 bases and J by 1 base, leaving 19 bases between them. This chain's CDR3 is CASTPQRDRTQETQYF. CDR3 in DNA: TGTGCCAGCACCCCCCAGCGGGACAGGACCCAAGAGACCCAGTACTTC.

This clone was seen a handful of times. The CDR3 here is CASSLGTVPNYGYTF. The CDR3 coding sequence is TGTGCCAGCAGCTTGGGGACAGTTCCTAACTATGGCTACACCTTC. The chain uses TRBV5-4 and TRBJ1-2, with a tentative D call TRBD1 (6 bases). V lost 0 bases to trimming and J lost 0 bases, with 9 bases between them. The length of the CDR3 is 15 residues. Per the germline V gene, CDR1 is SGHNT and CDR2 is YYREEE (reference sequence).

The chain uses TRBV5-4 and TRBJ1-2; TRBD1 is a possible D gene (6 bases). The CDR3 covers 13 residues. V shed 2 bases and J shed 7 bases, with 12 bases lying between them. Germline CDR1 reads SGHNT; CDR2 reads YYREEE (reference sequence). This CDR3 is CASSFGGASGYTF. The CDR3 DNA reads as TGTGCCAGCAGCTTCGGGGGGGCGTCTGGCTACACCTTC.

This clone was seen a single time. The chain has TRBV5-1 and TRBJ2-1; D is uncertain. Trimming took off 2 bases at V and 4 bases at J, with 16 bases between the two ends. Germline CDR1 SGHRS, CDR2 YFSETQ. CDR3 size: 16 residues. In nucleotides, the CDR3 is TGCGCCAGCAGCTTCACCTTCTCCGGCGGATACAATGAGCAGTTCTTC. This gives the protein CASSFTFSGGYNEQFF.

The genes are TRBV19 and TRBJ1-5; 11 nucleotides agree with TRBD1. CDR1 is LNHDA and CDR2 is SQIVND in the germline V gene (reference sequence). This CDR3 comprises 17 residues. The trim removed 6 bases at V and 0 bases at J, leaving 7 bases unmatched. CDR3 sequence (DNA): TGTGCCAGTAGGCCGGGACAGGGGGGTCTTAGCAATCAGCCCCAGCATTTT. Translated: CASRPGQGGLSNQPQHF. Full variable domain (rest looked up from reference TRBV19 and TRBJ1-5): DGGITQSPKYLFRKEGQNVTLSCEQNLNHDAMYWYRQDPGQGLRLIYYSQIVNDFQKGDIAEGYSVSREKKESFPLTVTSAQKNPTAFYLCASRPGQGGLSNQPQHFGDGTRLSIL.

The rearrangement joins TRBV7-2 to TRBJ2-2; 9 positions match TRBD2. Germline values: CDR1 SGHTA, CDR2 FQGNSA. Trimming at V came to 0 bases and at J to 5 bases, leaving 4 bases not matched to a gene. CDR3 length: 16 residues. CDR3 in amino acids: CASSLAVAGVTGELFF. Here the CDR3 DNA reads TGTGCCAGCAGCTTAGCGGTAGCGGGAGTTACCGGGGAGCTGTTTTTT.

The chain uses TRBV4-2 and TRBJ1-3, with 10 bases matching TRBD1. The germline gives CDR1 LGHNA, CDR2 YNFKEQ. The CDR3 covers 14 residues. J was trimmed by 9 bases and V by 1 base; bases with no gene match: 3. CDR3 in DNA: TGTGCCAGCAGCCAAGCGGGACAGGGGAGCACCATATATTTT. Translation gives CASSQAGQGSTIYF.

The chain has TRBV6-6 and TRBJ1-2, with 9 bases matching TRBD1. Trimming took 7 bases from V and 2 from J; bases not matched to a gene: 2. Per germline, CDR1 MNHNY and CDR2 SVGAGI (reference sequence). The CDR3 sequence is 13 residues long. CDR3 residues: CASTGTGNYGYTF. The CDR3 DNA sequence: TGTGCCAGCACCGGGACAGGGAACTATGGCTACACCTTC.

The rearrangement joins TRBV6-6 to TRBJ2-3; 7 positions match TRBD2. There are 14 residues in the CDR3. Trimming cost V 11 bases and J 4 bases; bases outside gene matches: 12. The V gene's germline CDR1 is MNHNY and CDR2 SVGAGI (reference sequence). The CDR3 region is CASWTSDRPDTQYF. The CDR3 region has the DNA TGTGCCTCCTGGACTAGTGATAGGCCAGATACGCAGTATTTT.

This chain connects TRBV5-8 to TRBJ2-5; maybe TRBD1 (5 bases). The DNA end is more similar to TRBJ2-7, so the J call may be wrong. The germline V gene encodes CDR1 SGHTS and CDR2 YDEGEE. This CDR3 has 13 amino acids. The CDR3 DNA is TGTGCCAGCAGCTTTCTCGACAGCTACGAGCAGTACTTC. Amino acid sequence: CASSFLDSYEQYF.

The chain couples TRBV12-5 to TRBJ2-5, with 7 bases fitting TRBD1. The J call may be incorrect, as the DNA end agrees better with TRBJ2-7. The CDR3 covers 16 residues. Germline V CDR1 and CDR2: LGHNT, FRNRAP. The CDR3 DNA sequence: TGTGCTAGTGGTTTGGGGTCCGGGACAGAGCTCTACGAGCAGTACTTC. This gives the protein CASGLGSGTELYEQYF.

There are a few counts of this clone. V usage is TRBV9 and J usage is TRBJ2-2; 7 nucleotides agree with TRBD2. The germline gives CDR1 SGDLS, CDR2 YYNGEE. The CDR3 runs to 15 residues. The V gene end was trimmed by 0 bases and the J gene end by 2 bases; junction bases not matched to a gene: 1. The CDR3 reads CASSVAAGNTGELFF. The CDR3 nucleotides are TGTGCCAGCAGCGTAGCAGCGGGAAACACCGGGGAGCTGTTTTTT.

The V gene is TRBV19, the J gene TRBJ1-5; D ambiguous. Trimming pared 5 bases from V and 6 bases from J, leaving 17 bases between. The CDR3 loop spans 15 amino acids. Germline V gives CDR1 LNHDA, CDR2 SQIVND (reference sequence). CDR3 bases: TGTGCCAGTAGTGTTCAGGAGGGCCACAGTCAGCCCCAGCATTTT. It translates to CASSVQEGHSQPQHF.

V is TRBV6-4 and J is TRBJ2-1; 13 nucleotides agree with TRBD2. Germline CDR1 and CDR2: MRHNA and SNTAGT. The trim removed 9 bases at V and 10 bases at J, leaving 9 bases unmatched. This CDR3 comprises 14 residues. The CDR3 protein is CARCRTSGRNEQFF. The CDR3 DNA reads as TGTGCCAGGTGTCGGACTAGCGGGAGAAACGAGCAGTTCTTC.

The chain joins TRBV6-1 to TRBJ2-1; perhaps TRBD2 as D (5 bases). Germline CDR1 MNHNS, CDR2 SASEGT. V was cut by 2 bases and J by 9 bases, with 11 bases left in between. The CDR3 is 13 residues long. As DNA, the CDR3 is TGTGCCAGCAGTGAACGACTATCTGGTGAGCAGTTCTTC. Its protein product is CASSERLSGEQFF.

V usage is TRBV7-9 and J usage is TRBJ2-5; the D gene is possibly TRBD1 (5 bases). The J call is uncertain, as TRBJ2-7 better fits the DNA end. The germline V gene encodes CDR1 SEHNR and CDR2 FQNEAQ (reference sequence). This CDR3 region has 12 residues. In DNA form, the CDR3 reads TGTGCCAGCAGCTTGAAGGGGATCGAGCAGTACTTC. Protein: CASSLKGIEQYF.

The chain combines TRBV7-6 with TRBJ1-3, with 9 bases lining up with TRBD1. This CDR3 spans 15 amino acids. The V gene end was trimmed by 4 bases and the J gene end by 3 bases; junction bases not matched to a gene: 4. Germline V gene data show CDR1 as SGHVS and CDR2 as FNYEAQ. CDR3: CASSSGQGGGNTIYF. The CDR3, as DNA: TGTGCCAGCAGCTCGGGACAGGGTGGTGGAAACACCATATATTTT.

This chain connects TRBV15 to TRBJ1-1, with a possible D match to TRBD1 (5 bases). Looked up from germline, CDR1 is LNHNV and CDR2 is YYDKDF (reference sequence). CDR3 size: 17 residues. V lost 3 bases to trimming and J lost 3 bases, with 20 bases between them. Here the CDR3 reads CATSSSTSGFRDTEAFF. CDR3 DNA sequence: TGTGCCACCAGCAGTAGTACCTCAGGGTTCCGGGACACTGAAGCTTTCTTT. Full variable domain (outside the CDR3, taken from reference TRBV15 and TRBJ1-1): DAMVIQNPRYQVTQFGKPVTLSCSQTLNHNVMYWYQQKSSQAPKLLFHYYDKDFNNEADTPDNFQSRRPNTSFCFLDIRSPGLGDTAMYLCATSSSTSGFRDTEAFFGQGTRLTVV.

The chain employs TRBV18 and TRBJ2-2; 12 bases are a match to TRBD2. The ends lost 5 bases at V and 2 bases at J; junction bases unmatched: 3. The germline gives CDR1 KGHSH, CDR2 LQKENI. The CDR3 is made up of 16 amino acids. This chain's CDR3 is CASSLLAGGNTGELFF. In DNA form, the CDR3 reads TGTGCCAGCTCATTACTAGCGGGAGGTAACACCGGGGAGCTGTTTTTT.

The rearrangement joins TRBV4-3 to TRBJ2-6; D is undetermined. The CDR3 extends over 16 amino acids. Trimming cost V 0 bases and J 2 bases, with 8 bases left between them. Per the germline V gene, CDR1 is LGHNA and CDR2 is YSLEER. CDR3 DNA sequence: TGCGCCAGCAGCCAAGATTGGCTAGCTGGGGCCAACGTCCTGACTTTC. The encoded protein is CASSQDWLAGANVLTF.

The gene calls are TRBV19 and TRBJ2-7; 8 positions match TRBD1. The CDR3 has 14 residues. In germline, CDR1 is LNHDA, CDR2 SQIVND (reference sequence). J was trimmed by 3 bases and V by 6 bases; bases with no gene match: 7. The CDR3 loop reads CASSDPGQVYEQYF. DNA of the CDR3: TGTGCCAGTAGCGATCCGGGACAGGTCTACGAGCAGTACTTC.

This rearrangement joins TRBV29-1 to TRBJ2-3, with 7 bases lining up with TRBD1. Germline loops: CDR1 SQVTM, CDR2 ANQGSEA. Losses at the gene ends were 7 bases for V and 0 bases for J; bases not matched to a gene: 7. The CDR3 is 14 residues long. Here the CDR3 DNA reads TGCAGCGCCCTCCGGGACAGAAGCACAGATACGCAGTATTTT. Residues: CSALRDRSTDTQYF.

The genes are TRBV28 and TRBJ1-5; possible D gene TRBD1, 5 bases. The CDR3 consists of 16 residues. Germline CDR1 reads MDHEN; CDR2 reads SYDVKM. The V end was cut by 6 bases, the J end by 8 bases, with 23 bases between. The CDR3 loop is CASSPGGEGFLKPQHF. CDR3 DNA: TGTGCCAGCAGCCCGGGGGGGGAGGGTTTTTTAAAGCCCCAGCATTTT.